This T cell receptor beta chain was obtained from a study of beta chain features in type 1 diabetes. Study-wide results and limits: People with Type 1 diabetes carried modestly yet significantly shorter TCRB CDR3s in all four CD4+ subsets.

CD4+ naive, central memory, regulatory and stem cell-like memory cells were sorted via CD45RO/CCR7/CD25/CD127/CD95/CD27. This clone was counted between two and nine times. Its antigen is unidentified. The CDR3 loop spans 14 amino acids. CDR1 and CDR2 (germline): SGDLS, YYNGEE. Between the trimmed V and J ends, which lost 3 bases and 7 bases, there was a span of 15 bases. cDNA synthesis used the whole RNA isolate, giving expressed TCRB sequences. Clones were sequenced by immunoSEQ multiplex PCR, and TCRdb holds only the in-frame ones, with some missing. The sample holds approximately 150,000 clones, roughly 10% seen once.

The rearrangement links TRBV9 to TRBJ2-3, with D possibly being TRBD2 (5 bases). The receptor comes from a man in his thirties or forties with type 1 diabetes. The sample consisted of central memory CD4+ T cells from blood. CDR3 nucleotide sequence: TGTGCCAGCAGCGCTCGGGGTGAAGGAAATACGCAGTATTTT. As protein: CASSARGEGNTQYF.